These T cell receptor beta chains were read from a single sample in a study of PD-L1 blockade in urothelial cancer. Sequencing was performed with immunoSEQ multiplex PCR; in TCRdb, only in-frame clones are kept and a portion is missing. The sample has some 45,000 clones; approximately 88% are singletons. This sample comprised PBMCs, obtained around atezolizumab (anti-PD-L1) treatment. The receptor set was obtained from a man older than 75 with urothelial cancer. The CDR3 runs from the conserved cysteine through the conserved F or W. D genes are given only for firm matches. Part of the rows lack a size; the others show once, few, many or a class for expanded clones.

-,TRBV27,TRBJ1-5,once,TGTGCCACTCTGAGGAGTGGAGATAGCAATCAGCCCCAGCATTTT,CATLRSGDSNQPQHF
TRBD1,TRBV19,TRBJ1-5,-,TGTGCCAGTAGGAAGGGACAGGGGGTGTATCAGCCCCAGCATTTT,CASRKGQGVYQPQHF
TRBD1,TRBV5-1,TRBJ2-5,-,TGCGCCAGCAGCCCGCGGACAGGGGCGGCAGAGACCCAGTACTTC,CASSPRTGAAETQYF
TRBD2,TRBV19,TRBJ2-2,few,TGTGCCAGTAGTTCCAGCGGGAGGGCCGCCGGGGAGCTGTTTTTT,CASSSSGRAAGELFF
-,TRBV6-1,TRBJ1-1,-,TGTGCCAGCAGTGAAGACAGGGTCGGAGCTTTCTTT,CASSEDRVGAFF
-,TRBV7-9,TRBJ2-5,-,TGTGCCAGCAGCTTAGCCAAGGGGTCGGAGACCCAGTACTTC,CASSLAKGSETQYF
TRBD1,TRBV28,TRBJ2-7,-,TGTGCCACCTTTTCTTTCTTACAGGGGGCAGACGAGCAGTACTTC,CATFSFLQGADEQYF
TRBD1,TRBV19,TRBJ1-2,-,TGTGCCAGTGGATCGGACAGGGCTTATGGCTACACCTTC,CASGSDRAYGYTF
TRBD1,TRBV19,TRBJ1-2,-,TGTGCCAGTAGAGTATCGTGGGCAGGGGGCAGCTATGGCTACACCTTC,CASRVSWAGGSYGYTF
-,TRBV7-2,TRBJ1-1,-,TGTGCCAGCAGTTTACTATATGGAGGGAGCACTGAAGCTTTCTTT,CASSLLYGGSTEAFF
-,TRBV28,TRBJ1-4,-,TGTGCCAGCAGTTTTTCGGGGTCTAATGAAAAACTGTTTTTT,CASSFSGSNEKLFF
-,TRBV18,TRBJ2-7,-,TGTGCCAGCTCACCACGGGGCTACCCCTCAGGCGAGCAGTACTTC,CASSPRGYPSGEQYF
TRBD1,TRBV5-6,TRBJ2-1,-,TGTGCCAGCAGCCCAGACAGGGGCCGGTTCGGGCAGTTCTTC,CASSPDRGRFGQFF
-,TRBV27,TRBJ1-2,-,TGTGCCAGCAGTTCCACGCCCACTTACAGCCGGGGCTACACCTTC,CASSSTPTYSRGYTF
TRBD1,TRBV27,TRBJ2-2,-,TGTGCCAGCAGAAGGGACAGGGCTTTGACCGGGGAGCTGTTTTTT,CASRRDRALTGELFF
-,TRBV7-7,TRBJ2-1,once,TGTGCCAGCAGCTTAGAAGACAGCTCCTACAATGAGCAGTTCTTC,CASSLEDSSYNEQFF